The 9 T cell receptor beta chains presented below share a single source sample, sequenced in a study of beta chain features in type 1 diabetes (dated 2018 in TCRdb). The paper's findings and limits, for the study overall: A moderate but significant shortening of TCRB CDR3 length was observed in type 1 diabetes patients in all four CD4+ subsets.

Library creation used the immunoSEQ multiplex PCR assay. The entire isolated RNA was reverse transcribed using the High Capacity cDNA Reverse Transcription Kit, and thus expressed TCRB transcripts were sequenced. The table comes from immuneACCESS by way of TCRdb, which keeps in-frame sequences with V and J called. Part of the clones is missing from these tables; in studies checked, under half for an unresolved V gene and the rest for unknown reasons. In this sample the table shows roughly 260,000 clones, under 13% of which occur a single time. The ten largest clones add up to over 0.015% of the sample. No antigen is known for these receptors. The specimen sequenced was naive CD4+ T cells from blood. The label giving this sample's cell subset or site can be read as: true naive CD4+ T cells. The receptors were gathered from a man aged 25 to 45 with type 1 diabetes.

This clone was seen more than once but under ten times. The rearrangement uses TRBV7-2 and TRBJ2-7; 8 nucleotides match TRBD2. V was pared by 1 base and J by 3 bases, with 5 bases of the junction left unmatched. The germline gives CDR1 SGHTA, CDR2 FQGNSA. The CDR3 covers 15 residues. CDR3 sequence reads: CASSLVDGRGYEQYF. The CDR3 bases are TGTGCCAGCAGCTTAGTAGACGGGAGGGGCTACGAGCAGTACTTC.

This chain joins TRBV7-2 and TRBJ2-7; D may be TRBD1 (5 bases). This CDR3 region has 13 residues. Trimming removed 5 bases at V and 6 bases at J, with 14 bases between. The V gene's germline CDR1 is SGHTA and CDR2 FQGNSA. CDR3 nucleotides: TGTGCCAGCAGCCCGGCAGGGATGCGCGAGCAGTACTTC. Its translation is CASSPAGMREQYF.

For the CDR3, the DNA is TGTGCCAGCAGCCAGTTGAGGGGGCTCGAGACCCAGTACTTC. Protein product: CASSQLRGLETQYF. The V call is TRBV14, the J call TRBJ2-5; 7 bases align to TRBD1. V lost 3 bases, J lost 5 bases, and 6 bases stayed unmatched. The CDR3 is made up of 14 amino acids. From germline, CDR1 is SGHDN and CDR2 FVKESK.

This chain links TRBV27 with TRBJ2-5, with 7 bases that match TRBD1. CDR1 and CDR2 (germline): MNHEY, SMNVEV (reference sequence). V gave up 8 bases and J gave up 2 bases; unmatched junction bases: 5. The CDR3 contains 13 residues. CDR3 bases: TGTGCCAGCCATCCGACAGGGCAAGAGACCCAGTACTTC. This gives the protein CASHPTGQETQYF.

CDR3 nucleotide sequence: TGTGCCATCAGCCCCGGGACAGCCGAGCAGTACTTC. It encodes CAISPGTAEQYF. The J gene is TRBJ2-7, the V gene TRBV10-3; 7 bases map to TRBD1. The V gene's germline CDR1 is ENHRY and CDR2 SYGVKD. The V and J ends lost 6 bases and 6 bases, in that order; junction bases with no gene match: 5. The CDR3 has 12 residues.

The chain combines TRBV29-1 with TRBJ1-2, with 7 nucleotides matching TRBD1. The junction had 11 bases not matched to a gene; V was cut back by 5 bases and J by 2 bases. The CDR3 has 15 amino acids. Germline V lookup: CDR1 SQVTM, CDR2 ANQGSEA. CDR3 region: CSVPLLGQLNYGYTF. For the CDR3, the DNA is TGCAGCGTTCCTCTTTTGGGACAGTTAAACTATGGCTACACCTTC.

The chain recombines TRBV4-2 with TRBJ1-1; D is uncertain. V was clipped by 7 bases and J by 1 base, with 7 bases between them. CDR3 size: 12 residues. Germline-derived CDR1 and CDR2 are LGHNA and YNFKEQ. CDR3 loop: CASTRENTEAFF. CDR3 nucleotide sequence: TGTGCCAGCACGCGGGAGAACACTGAAGCTTTCTTT.

J is TRBJ2-1 and V is TRBV5-1, with TRBD2 matching over 9 bases. J gave up 0 bases and V 6 bases, and 7 bases lay outside the gene matches. Germline values: CDR1 SGHRS, CDR2 YFSETQ. CDR3 length: 16 residues. The CDR3 region is CASTDAGGSSYNEQFF. CDR3 in DNA: TGCGCCAGCACTGACGCGGGGGGGAGCTCCTACAATGAGCAGTTCTTC.

This clone was detected only a few times. The chain has TRBV28 and TRBJ2-6, with D possibly TRBD1 on 5 matching bases. CDR1 is MDHEN, CDR2 SYDVKM, per germline. Trimming cost V 5 bases and J 2 bases, with 7 bases left between them. There are 14 residues in the CDR3. The CDR3 here is CASSGAPGANVLTF. The CDR3 bases are TGTGCCAGCAGTGGGGCCCCTGGGGCCAACGTCCTGACTTTC.